This TCR beta chain was obtained from a study of CD8+CD57+ T cells in acquired aplastic anemia. Study-wide results and caveats: Overlapping CD8+ CDR3 repertoires of patients and controls contained 25 to 35 shared sequences. Controls and patients did not differ significantly in CD8+ Simpson's diversity. Compared with total CD4+ and CD8+ cell pools, patient CD8+CD57+ cells were less diverse.

Previously, flow cytometry had revealed CD8+CD57+ cell expansion in the patients chosen for sequencing. CD8+CD57+ effector memory cells were additionally subjected to sequencing for 2 of 12 patients. The CD8+CD57+ cell fraction, enriched with beads, gave a mean 1.6 ug DNA. The CDR3 covers 13 residues. Germline CDR1 reads SEHNR; CDR2 reads FQNEAQ (reference sequence). V gave up 7 bases and J gave up 8 bases, with 12 bases separating them. Template material for TCR beta VDJ and CDR3 profiling consisted of genomic DNA. MiXCR, run by TCRdb on the reads, gives a single entry per CDR3 protein. The sample yields 15,000 to 20,000 distinct CDR3 sequences, 30% to 45% seen once. Concerning this clonotype: Its antigen is not known.

The receptor comes from a human donor with aplastic anemia. This chain links TRBV7-9 with TRBJ1-6; D possibly corresponds to TRBD1 (5 bases). The material sequenced was CD8+CD57+ T cells sorted from PBMCs. As to subset: bead-enriched CD8+CD57+ effector memory T cells from SAA patients. The DNA for the CDR3 is TGTGCCAGCAAAGGACAATGGGATTCACCCCTCCACTTT. This sequence encodes CASKGQWDSPLHF. Variable domain in full (rest from reference TRBV7-9 and TRBJ1-6): DTGVSQNPRHKITKRGQNVTFRCDPISEHNRLYWYRQTLGQGPEFLTYFQNEAQLEKSRLLSDRFSAERPKGSFSTLEIQRTEQGDSAMYLCASKGQWDSPLHFGNGTRLTVT.